This passage covers 17 T cell receptor beta chains from one sample sequenced in a study of cytomegalovirus exposure and HLA in healthy donors. The PCR made use of 60 Vbeta and 13 Jbeta primers. The protocol was immunoSEQ multiplex PCR, while the TCRdb copy is restricted to in-frame clones and leaves out a portion. In the table there are approximately 110,000 clones, around 77% of which are singletons. The sequenced sample consisted of PBMCs. Receptors were obtained from a human donor in good health.

V usage is TRBV2 and J usage is TRBJ1-5; perhaps TRBD1 as D (6 bases). V dropped 10 bases and J dropped 4 bases, with 14 bases sitting between them. The CDR3 totals 13 residues. Germline V gene data show CDR1 as SNHLY and CDR2 as FYNNEI. CDR3: CATYREQNQPQHF. The DNA of the CDR3 is TGTGCCACCTACAGGGAACAGAATCAGCCCCAGCATTTT.

The chain links TRBV6-5 to TRBJ2-2; a possible D gene is TRBD2 (5 bases). V was shortened by 6 bases and J by 4 bases, with 15 bases between the two germline ends. Germline CDR1 and CDR2: MNHEY and SVGAGI. The CDR3 runs 15 residues. The CDR3 nucleotides read TGTGCCAGCAGGCTGGGAGAGGAGCTCACCGGGGAGCTGTTTTTT. Protein sequence: CASRLGEELTGELFF.

The chain combines TRBV28 with TRBJ2-1, with 8 bases matching TRBD1. Looked up from germline, CDR1 is MDHEN and CDR2 is SYDVKM. The CDR3 sequence is 14 residues long. V was clipped by 7 bases and J by 5 bases; unmatched bases: 7. The CDR3: CASNLGTGNNEQFF. The CDR3 DNA is TGTGCCAGCAACCTTGGGACAGGTAACAATGAGCAGTTCTTC.

This clone has a handful of counts. The chain links TRBV19 to TRBJ2-1; 8 bases match TRBD2. V lost 3 bases to trimming and J lost 4 bases; unmatched junction nucleotides: 11. The germline V gene encodes CDR1 LNHDA and CDR2 SQIVND (reference sequence). The length of the CDR3 is 17 residues. The CDR3 spells CASSMVGRAPFYNEQFF. CDR3 bases: TGTGCCAGTAGTATGGTCGGGAGGGCCCCGTTTTACAATGAGCAGTTCTTC.

The chain uses TRBV27 and TRBJ2-7; weak D call: TRBD1 (5 bases). The CDR3 consists of 15 residues. V gave up 3 bases and J gave up 2 bases, with 14 bases separating them. Germline V lookup: CDR1 MNHEY, CDR2 SMNVEV (reference sequence). The CDR3 protein is CASSFAGQGTYEQYF. The CDR3 DNA reads TGTGCCAGCAGTTTTGCCGGGCAGGGAACCTACGAGCAGTACTTC.

The chain links TRBV28 to TRBJ2-7; D perhaps matches TRBD2 (7 bases). V was trimmed by 3 bases and J by 1 base, leaving 13 bases between them. The CDR3 spans 15 residues. Germline V gives CDR1 MDHEN, CDR2 SYDVKM. The CDR3 spells CASSLGGALSYEQYF. Here the CDR3 DNA reads TGTGCCAGCAGTTTGGGGGGGGCGTTATCCTACGAGCAGTACTTC.

This chain connects TRBV10-2 to TRBJ2-5; 9 positions agree with TRBD2. V gave up 6 bases and J gave up 2 bases; unmatched junction bases: 4. CDR3 length: 14 residues. Germline-derived CDR1 and CDR2 are WSHSY and SAAADI. This CDR3 is CASRTSGLQETQYF. The DNA for the CDR3 is TGCGCCAGCAGAACTAGCGGGTTACAAGAGACCCAGTACTTC.

V usage is TRBV5-4 and J usage is TRBJ1-1; a weak D match, TRBD1 (5 bases). The CDR3 length is 14 residues. In germline, CDR1 is SGHNT, CDR2 YYREEE (reference sequence). With 2 bases removed from V and 1 base from J, the gap between germline ends came to 9 bases. The CDR3, as DNA: TGTGCCAGCAGCTTAATCGACAGGAACACTGAAGCTTTCTTT. As protein: CASSLIDRNTEAFF.

Only a few counts were recorded for this clone. The genes are TRBV29-1 and TRBJ2-7; 7 positions agree with TRBD2. The CDR3 extends over 15 amino acids. Germline CDR1 SQVTM, CDR2 ANQGSEA. Unmatched junction bases numbered 7, after V lost 2 bases and J lost 0 bases. In DNA form, the CDR3 reads TGCAGCGTTGAAATGGCGGGAGCCAGCTCCTACGAGCAGTACTTC. This sequence encodes CSVEMAGASSYEQYF.

This clone was seen a few times. The chain couples TRBV11-3 to TRBJ2-7; possibly TRBD1 for D (5 bases). Trimming left V 4 bases short and J 12 bases short, with 13 bases between. Looked up from germline, CDR1 is SGHNT and CDR2 is YENEEA. CDR3 length: 11 residues. The DNA for the CDR3 is TGTGCCAGCAGCTCCGGACAAGTTCCGTACTTC. Its protein product is CASSSGQVPYF.

The sample holds a few counts of this clone. This chain uses TRBV2 with TRBJ2-5; D possibly corresponds to TRBD2 (6 bases). CDR3 length: 12 residues. Germline loops: CDR1 SNHLY, CDR2 FYNNEI. Trimming took 5 bases from V and 5 from J, leaving 9 bases between them. The CDR3: CASSRERETQYF. In nucleotides, the CDR3 is TGTGCCAGCAGTCGGGAGCGGGAGACCCAGTACTTC.

The chain has TRBV6-5 and TRBJ2-1; D possibly corresponds to TRBD1 (5 bases). The germline CDR1 and CDR2 sequences are MNHEY and SVGAGI. V gave up 2 bases and J gave up 3 bases, with 14 bases separating them. The CDR3 is 16 residues long. The CDR3 sequence: CASSYNRPRGYNEQFF. The CDR3 nucleotides are TGTGCCAGCAGTTACAACAGGCCAAGAGGCTACAATGAGCAGTTCTTC.

V usage is TRBV6-1 and J usage is TRBJ1-1; TRBD1 matches 7 bases. The germline V gene encodes CDR1 MNHNS and CDR2 SASEGT. Trimming at V came to 4 bases and at J to 3 bases, leaving 5 bases not matched to a gene. This CDR3 is built from 14 residues. CDR3 amino acids: CASSVSRGYTEAFF. The CDR3 DNA follows: TGTGCCAGCAGTGTTAGCAGGGGGTACACTGAAGCTTTCTTT.

The genes are TRBV14 and TRBJ1-2, with a weak D call TRBD1 (5 bases). V lost 0 bases and J 9 bases, leaving 8 bases between the germline ends. Germline CDR1 SGHDN, CDR2 FVKESK. The CDR3 has 12 residues. The CDR3 loop reads CASSQDRGSYTF. In DNA form, the CDR3 reads TGTGCCAGCAGCCAAGATCGGGGGAGCTACACCTTC. Using reference TRBV14 and TRBJ1-2 for the parts outside the CDR3, the full variable domain is EAGVTQFPSHSVIEKGQTVTLRCDPISGHDNLYWYRRVMGKEIKFLLHFVKESKQDESGMPNNRFLAERTGGTYSTLKVQPAELEDSGVYFCASSQDRGSYTFGSGTRLTVV.

This clone appeared once. The V call is TRBV6-1, the J call TRBJ1-1; TRBD1 might be the D (6 bases). With 5 bases removed from V and 0 bases from J, the gap between germline ends came to 13 bases. CDR1 is MNHNS and CDR2 is SASEGT in the germline V gene. The CDR3 runs to 15 residues. The CDR3 nucleotides are TGTGCCAGCAGTACTCGACAGGTTATGAACACTGAAGCTTTCTTT. It encodes CASSTRQVMNTEAFF.

This chain links TRBV5-1 with TRBJ2-2; the match to TRBD2 covers 14 bases. Unmatched junction bases numbered 4, after V lost 4 bases and J lost 8 bases. The germline gives CDR1 SGHRS, CDR2 YFSETQ. This CDR3 has 15 residues. DNA of the CDR3: TGCGCCAGCAGCCTGGGACTAGCGGGAGTAGGGGAGCTGTTTTTT. This sequence encodes CASSLGLAGVGELFF.

The chain links TRBV10-3 to TRBJ2-7, with D possibly TRBD1 on 5 matching bases. Germline CDR1 reads ENHRY; CDR2 reads SYGVKD. This CDR3 spans 13 amino acids. V lost 3 bases and J lost 3, with 9 bases in between. The CDR3 DNA follows: TGTGCCATCAGTGACCGCGACAGCTACGAGCAGTACTTC. Its translation is CAISDRDSYEQYF.